What follows is one T cell receptor (beta chain) and its context. The CDR3 is 14 residues long. Germline CDR1 and CDR2: SGHNT and YENEEA. V trimming: 4 bases; J trimming: 4 bases; junction bases outside the gene matches: 4. Sequencing used immunoSEQ multiplex PCR; TCRdb keeps in-frame clones, though not all of them. Altogether about 60,000 clones are present, roughly 78% being singletons, with the ten largest covering over 7.5%. These data are taken from a study of blood T cell repertoires in COVID-19. Study summary: There were acute and convalescent COVID-19 samples, and they came from the United States, Italy and Spain.

The chain uses TRBV11-3 and TRBJ2-1; 7 nucleotides align to TRBD1. The sequenced sample consisted of peripheral blood. The sequence came from a woman of 80 years or more with acute or convalescent COVID-19. CDR3 sequence (DNA): TGTGCCAGCAGCTCCCAGGGGGAGTACAATGAGCAGTTCTTC. Its protein is CASSSQGEYNEQFF.